A selection of T cell receptor beta chains follows, all from one sample in a study of regulatory T cells in long-lasting Graves disease. TCRdb re-analysed the multiplex PCR reads in MiXCR, keeping a single row per CDR3 protein. The table has approximately 230,000 distinct CDR3 sequences, about a sixth seen once. The sample here was peripheral blood mononuclear cells (PBMCs), taken at new diagnosis, from a patient treated with antithyroid drugs. Every receptor here comes from a female donor with Graves disease. Each CDR3 is given with its conserved first and last residue. The D gene is left open where the match is weak. Clone size is stated in some rows and not others, as once, few, many or a class when expanded.

v_gene,d_gene,len,abundance,j_gene,CDR3aa,CDR3nt
TRBV20-1,TRBD2,15,many,TRBJ2-7,CSARLASGGREEQYF,TGCAGTGCTAGACTGGCTAGCGGGGGCAGGGAGGAGCAGTACTTC
TRBV12-3/TRBV12-4,-,15,many,TRBJ2-5,CASSLASRKQETQYF,TGTGCCAGCAGTTTGGCCAGTCGGAAGCAAGAGACCCAGTACTTC
TRBV5-1,-,15,many,TRBJ2-3,CASSLKAGRTDTQYF,TGCGCCAGCAGCTTGAAGGCAGGGAGGACAGATACGCAGTATTTT
TRBV20-1,TRBD2,18,many,TRBJ2-7,CSARGNHHLAGSSYEQYF,TGCAGTGCTAGAGGAAACCACCACCTAGCGGGGAGCTCCTACGAGCAGTACTTC
TRBV20-1,-,17,many,TRBJ2-3,CSARPIAAGILTDTQYF,TGCAGTGCGCGCCCCATAGCGGCCGGGATCTTAACAGATACGCAGTATTTT
TRBV4-1,TRBD1,18,few,TRBJ2-1,CASSLHPLQGSSYNEQFF,TGCGCCAGCAGCTTACATCCACTACAGGGGAGCTCCTACAATGAGCAGTTCTTC
TRBV15,TRBD2,16,many,TRBJ2-1,CATSRGSGSWNNEQFF,TGTGCCACCAGCAGAGGAAGCGGGAGCTGGAACAATGAGCAGTTCTTC
TRBV10-2,-,13,-,TRBJ2-3,CASSEGGADTQYF,TGCGCCAGCAGTGAGGGAGGGGCAGATACGCAGTATTTT
TRBV25-1,-,13,many,TRBJ2-5,CASSLGDGETQYF,TGTGCCAGCAGCTTAGGGGACGGGGAGACCCAGTACTTC
TRBV7-3,-,13,many,TRBJ2-2,CASSLDPRGELFF,TGTGCCAGCAGCTTAGACCCTCGCGGGGAGCTGTTTTTT
TRBV6-2/TRBV6-3,-,16,many,TRBJ1-4,CASSYPRPGRTEKLFF,TGTGCCAGCAGTTACCCTAGGCCGGGGCGGACTGAAAAACTGTTTTTT
TRBV4-2,-,15,many,TRBJ1-2,CASSQDPGPSYGYTF,TGTGCCAGCAGCCAAGACCCGGGACCGAGCTATGGCTACACCTTC
TRBV4-3,-,15,few,TRBJ1-4,CASSQDQGDGEKLFF,TGCGCCAGCAGCCAAGATCAAGGAGATGGGGAAAAACTGTTTTTT
TRBV12-3/TRBV12-4,TRBD1,15,-,TRBJ1-2,CASSTPGQGHYGYTF,TGTGCCAGCAGTACACCGGGACAGGGCCACTATGGCTACACCTTC
TRBV4-3,-,17,few,TRBJ2-1,CASSQDLGRGVYNEQFF,TGCGCCAGCAGCCAAGATCTTGGCAGGGGGGTCTACAATGAGCAGTTCTTC
TRBV11-2,TRBD1,16,many,TRBJ2-5,CASSRSGQGMRATQYF,TGTGCCAGCAGCCGGTCCGGACAGGGGATGAGGGCGACCCAGTACTTC
TRBV2,TRBD2,16,many,TRBJ2-1,CASIQLAGFIYNEQFF,TGTGCCAGCATACAACTAGCGGGGTTCATTTACAATGAGCAGTTCTTC
TRBV3-1,-,12,-,TRBJ1-1,CATNGGFGEAFF,TGTGCCACCAACGGTGGCTTTGGTGAAGCTTTCTTT
TRBV9,-,15,many,TRBJ1-2,CASSPSGGDNYGYTF,TGTGCCAGCAGCCCCTCGGGGGGGGACAACTATGGCTACACCTTC
TRBV6-2/TRBV6-3,-,13,once,TRBJ2-7,CASTEGTSYEQYF,TGTGCCAGCACCGAAGGGACCTCCTACGAGCAGTACTTC
TRBV7-2,-,12,many,TRBJ1-2,CASSSDRYGYTF,TGTGCCAGCAGCTCGGACAGATATGGCTACACCTTC
TRBV7-2,TRBD2,13,many,TRBJ2-7,CASSLGLEYEQYF,TGTGCCAGCAGCCTTGGACTAGAATACGAGCAGTACTTC
TRBV14,TRBD2,15,many,TRBJ2-3,CASSHGTGTRDTQYF,TGTGCCAGCAGCCATGGAACTGGGACTAGAGATACGCAGTATTTT
TRBV28,TRBD1,16,many,TRBJ2-5,CASSGSGTGYQETQYF,TGTGCCAGCAGTGGCTCCGGGACAGGGTACCAAGAGACCCAGTACTTC
TRBV5-5,-,15,many,TRBJ2-5,CASSLTSSTKETQYF,TGTGCCAGCAGCTTGACTAGCAGTACAAAAGAGACCCAGTACTTC
TRBV28,-,11,many,TRBJ1-4,CATRKGEKLFF,TGTGCCACCCGGAAAGGTGAAAAACTGTTTTTT
TRBV2,-,19,many,TRBJ1-4,CASSYSIADSRFAGEKLFF,TGTGCCAGCAGTTACTCGATTGCGGACAGTCGCTTCGCAGGTGAAAAACTGTTTTTT
TRBV6-1,TRBD2,15,many,TRBJ2-2,CASRFGGLDDGELFF,TGTGCCAGCCGATTTGGAGGACTAGATGACGGGGAGCTGTTTTTT
TRBV6-1,TRBD1,18,many,TRBJ1-5,CASRPNFRDRGGNQPQHF,TGTGCCAGCAGGCCAAATTTCCGGGACAGGGGTGGCAATCAGCCCCAGCATTTT
TRBV5-4,-,15,many,TRBJ1-2,CASSLIDSRFYGYTF,TGTGCCAGCAGCTTGATCGACAGCAGATTTTATGGCTACACCTTC
TRBV7-2,TRBD1,15,-,TRBJ2-7,CASIRSSGQFYEQYF,TGTGCCAGCATCAGAAGTTCGGGACAGTTCTACGAGCAGTACTTC
TRBV7-8,TRBD2,13,many,TRBJ2-7,CASSFTSGSEQYF,TGTGCCAGCAGCTTTACTAGCGGGAGCGAGCAGTACTTC
TRBV6-4,-,15,few,TRBJ2-7,CASSDGSGSSYEQYF,TGTGCCAGCAGTGACGGGAGCGGAAGCTCCTACGAGCAGTACTTC
TRBV15,TRBD1,13,many,TRBJ2-5,CATSADRGETQYF,TGTGCCACCAGCGCCGACAGGGGAGAGACCCAGTACTTC
TRBV5-5,TRBD2,16,many,TRBJ2-3,CASTLGGLAGTDTQYF,TGCGCCAGCACCCTTGGCGGACTAGCGGGCACAGATACGCAGTATTTT
TRBV6-5,-,13,many,TRBJ1-1,CASSDSWATEAFF,TGTGCCAGCAGTGACTCGTGGGCGACTGAAGCTTTCTTT
TRBV7-3,TRBD1,20,many,TRBJ1-1,CASSLLPRDRGNSRYTEAFF,TGTGCCAGCAGCTTATTACCCCGGGACAGGGGTAACTCAAGATACACTGAAGCTTTCTTT
TRBV19,TRBD2,15,-,TRBJ2-1,CASTDLAGGYNEQFF,TGTGCCAGTACCGATCTAGCGGGGGGATACAATGAGCAGTTCTTC
TRBV7-2,TRBD1,17,many,TRBJ2-7,CASSLAKGTGAPYEQYF,TGTGCCAGCAGCTTAGCGAAAGGGACAGGGGCCCCCTACGAGCAGTACTTC
TRBV7-3,TRBD2,14,few,TRBJ2-3,CASSALAGEDTQYF,TGTGCCAGCAGCGCCCTAGCGGGAGAGGATACGCAGTATTTT
TRBV4-1,TRBD1,15,many,TRBJ1-4,CASSQDRAPEEKLFF,TGCGCCAGCAGCCAGGACAGGGCGCCAGAAGAAAAACTGTTTTTT
TRBV7-9,TRBD2,16,many,TRBJ2-7,CASSRQTGTSRSEQYF,TGTGCCAGCAGCCGCCAAACCGGGACTAGTCGCTCCGAGCAGTACTTC
TRBV6-1,TRBD2,16,-,TRBJ2-3,CASRDPLAGVADTQYF,TGTGCCAGCAGGGATCCACTAGCGGGAGTGGCAGATACGCAGTATTTT
TRBV5-4,TRBD2,16,many,TRBJ2-3,CASSLAGTKSTDTQYF,TGTGCCAGCAGCTTGGCCGGGACTAAGAGCACAGATACGCAGTATTTT
TRBV7-3,-,15,-,TRBJ2-1,CASSHDLSSYNEQFF,TGTGCCAGCAGCCACGACCTGAGCTCCTACAATGAGCAGTTCTTC
TRBV27,-,13,many,TRBJ1-2,CAVGRSATYGYTF,TGTGCCGTCGGGAGGTCTGCTACTTATGGCTACACCTTC
TRBV12-3/TRBV12-4,-,14,-,TRBJ2-2,CASSPSETSGELFF,TGTGCCAGCAGTCCCAGCGAGACGAGTGGGGAGCTGTTTTTT
TRBV20-1,TRBD1,15,many,TRBJ2-3,CSAPGTGSSTDTQYF,TGCAGTGCTCCCGGGACAGGGTCTAGCACAGATACGCAGTATTTT
TRBV15,-,15,-,TRBJ2-5,CATSRDPASGETQYF,TGTGCCACCAGCAGAGATCCGGCCAGCGGAGAGACCCAGTACTTC
TRBV3-1,-,14,many,TRBJ2-3,CASSQSGSTDTQYF,TGTGCCAGCAGCCAAAGCGGGAGCACAGATACGCAGTATTTT
TRBV11-3,-,12,-,TRBJ2-1,CASSLVENEQFF,TGTGCCAGCAGCTTAGTAGAGAATGAGCAGTTCTTC